Each of the 20 T cell receptor beta chains below was sequenced from the same sample in a study of T cells in tumors after PD-1 blockade. Libraries were prepared by immunoSEQ multiplex PCR; TCRdb keeps only in-frame clonotypes and omits some of them. Of roughly 60,000 clones in the sample, roughly 78% were seen once. This specimen was PBMCs, taken before anti-PD-1 treatment. The source is a human donor with basal cell carcinoma.

In this sample, this clone turned up once. This rearrangement joins TRBV11-3 to TRBJ1-2, with no clear D. V dropped 5 bases and J dropped 0 bases, with 10 bases sitting between them. The CDR3 is 14 residues long. Germline loops: CDR1 SGHNT, CDR2 YENEEA. The CDR3 DNA reads TGTGCCAGCAGCAACAGAGAATCTAACTATGGCTACACCTTC. Amino acid sequence: CASSNRESNYGYTF. The whole variable domain, filled in from reference TRBV11-3 and TRBJ1-2, reads EAGVVQSPRYKIIEKKQPVAFWCNPISGHNTLYWYLQNLGQGPELLIRYENEEAVDDSQLPKDRFSAERLKGVDSTLKIQPAELGDSAVYLCASSNRESNYGYTFGSGTRLTVV.

The chain uses TRBV7-2 and TRBJ1-2; D is unclear. V lost 5 bases, J lost 4 bases, and 11 bases lay in between. Germline V lookup: CDR1 SGHTA, CDR2 FQGNSA. The length of the CDR3 is 13 residues. CDR3 nucleotides: TGTGCCAGCAGCAGCGTTGGAGCCTATGGCTACACCTTC. Translation gives CASSSVGAYGYTF.

CDR3 in amino acids: CASSQQGSGEQFF. CDR3 DNA sequence: TGTGCCAGCAGTCAACAGGGGAGCGGTGAGCAGTTCTTC. This chain joins TRBV6-5 and TRBJ2-1; 7 nucleotides agree with TRBD1. Per the germline V gene, CDR1 is MNHEY and CDR2 is SVGAGI. V lost 5 bases to trimming and J lost 9 bases; unmatched junction nucleotides: 7. This CDR3 has 13 residues.

The V gene is TRBV5-5, the J gene TRBJ1-5, with D perhaps TRBD1 (6 bases). Per germline, CDR1 SGHKS and CDR2 YYEKEE (reference sequence). Trimming shortened V by 5 bases and J by 0 bases, and 12 bases separated the two germline ends. There are 15 residues in the CDR3. The CDR3 is CASRKTGHSNQPQHF. For the CDR3, the DNA is TGTGCCAGCAGGAAGACAGGCCATAGCAATCAGCCCCAGCATTTT.

This chain links TRBV6-6 with TRBJ2-7; 8 nucleotides align to TRBD2. The CDR3 length is 14 residues. J gave up 5 bases and V 2 bases, and 5 bases lay outside the gene matches. The germline CDR1 and CDR2 sequences are MNHNY and SVGAGI (reference sequence). The CDR3 bases are TGTGCCAGCAGTTACAGGGCGGGGGGCCACGAGCAGTACTTC. Its translation: CASSYRAGGHEQYF.

This clone was seen a few times. The chain combines TRBV2 with TRBJ2-2; 8 bases are a match to TRBD1. Germline V CDR1 and CDR2: SNHLY, FYNNEI. The CDR3 contains 15 residues. Unmatched junction bases numbered 4, after V lost 6 bases and J lost 1 base. CDR3 sequence reads: CASRKGTGNTGELFF. The CDR3, as DNA: TGTGCCAGCAGGAAAGGGACAGGGAACACCGGGGAGCTGTTTTTT.

The chain is built from TRBV11-3 and TRBJ2-7, with D perhaps being TRBD1 or TRBD2 (5 bases each). The V end was cut by 2 bases, the J end by 0 bases, with 8 bases between. The CDR3 has 14 amino acids. The germline CDR1 and CDR2 sequences are SGHNT and YENEEA. The CDR3 reads CASSLLGTSYEQYF. Here the CDR3 DNA reads TGTGCCAGCAGCTTACTAGGGACCTCCTACGAGCAGTACTTC.

The V gene is TRBV10-3, the J gene TRBJ2-7; D uncertain. CDR3 size: 15 residues. Germline V gene lookup returns CDR1 ENHRY and CDR2 SYGVKD. V was clipped by 3 bases and J by 0 bases, with 12 bases between them. The CDR3, as DNA: TGTGCCATCAGTGACAGGAGTCGGAGCTCCTACGAGCAGTACTTC. Encoded protein: CAISDRSRSSYEQYF.

V usage is TRBV18 and J usage is TRBJ1-5, with D tentatively TRBD1 (5 bases). This CDR3 contains 14 residues. From germline, CDR1 is KGHSH and CDR2 LQKENI. The V gene lost 4 bases and the J gene lost 0 bases, with 7 bases spanning the gap. CDR3 region: CASSLGDSNQPQHF. The CDR3 coding sequence is TGTGCCAGCTCACTAGGGGATAGCAATCAGCCCCAGCATTTT.

This clone appeared a few times. The chain couples TRBV2 to TRBJ2-5; TRBD2 matches at 9 bases. This CDR3 has 15 residues. Germline assignment: CDR1 SNHLY and CDR2 FYNNEI. The J segment lost 2 bases and the V segment lost 6 bases, leaving 7 bases of the junction unmatched. The CDR3 DNA follows: TGTGCCAGCAGACGGACTAGCGCCCCGCAAGAGACCCAGTACTTC. Its protein product is CASRRTSAPQETQYF.

The chain recombines TRBV13 with TRBJ2-5; 7 bases fit TRBD2. V lost 5 bases, J lost 2 bases, and 11 bases stayed unmatched. The CDR3 consists of 16 residues. Germline-derived CDR1 and CDR2 are PRHDT and FYEKMQ (reference sequence). CDR3 residues: CASSPGEAGTQETQYF. In DNA, the CDR3 is TGTGCCAGCAGCCCAGGTGAAGCGGGGACGCAAGAGACCCAGTACTTC.

This clone is a singleton in its sample. The gene calls are TRBV5-4 and TRBJ2-1; 8 bases are a match to TRBD1. CDR1 SGHNT and CDR2 YYREEE come from the germline V gene (reference sequence). The V segment lost 4 bases and the J segment 8 bases; nucleotides outside the gene matches: 11. This CDR3 is built from 15 residues. CDR3 coding DNA: TGTGCCAGCAGCCCGAGGCAGGGGGCGCAATATGAGCAGTTCTTC. This encodes CASSPRQGAQYEQFF.

This chain uses TRBV30 with TRBJ2-7; D is uncertain. This CDR3 contains 12 residues. CDR1 and CDR2 from the germline V gene are GTSNPN and SVGIG (reference sequence). Trimming removed 1 base from V and 2 bases from J, with 6 bases in between. In nucleotides, the CDR3 is TGTGCCTGGAGTGAGCCAGCCTACGAGCAGTACTTC. Translated: CAWSEPAYEQYF.

The gene calls are TRBV7-2 and TRBJ2-5, with D possibly TRBD1 on 6 matching bases. The germline gives CDR1 SGHTA, CDR2 FQGNSA. CDR3 size: 15 residues. Trimming stripped 5 bases from V and 6 bases from J, with 19 bases between. The CDR3 DNA sequence: TGTGCCAGCAGCCCCACATCCCCCAGGGGAAAGACCCAGTACTTC. Protein: CASSPTSPRGKTQYF. Supplemented by reference TRBV7-2 and TRBJ2-5, the full variable domain reads GAGVSQSPSNKVTEKGKDVELRCDPISGHTALYWYRQSLGQGLEFLIYFQGNSAPDKSGLPSDRFSAERTGGSVSTLTIQRTQQEDSAVYLCASSPTSPRGKTQYFGPGTRLLVL.

The V gene is TRBV7-8, the J gene TRBJ2-5, with 8 bases lining up with TRBD2. The trim removed 1 base at V and 3 bases at J, leaving 4 bases unmatched. Germline V lookup: CDR1 SGHVS, CDR2 FQNEAQ. CDR3 length equals 15 residues. CDR3 residues: CASSLVYGGEETQYF. The CDR3 coding sequence is TGTGCCAGCAGCTTAGTATACGGGGGGGAAGAGACCCAGTACTTC.

V is TRBV11-3 and J is TRBJ2-1, with 9 bases lining up with TRBD1. The CDR3 has 13 amino acids. Germline V gives CDR1 SGHNT, CDR2 YENEEA. Trimming at V came to 3 bases and at J to 13 bases, leaving 7 bases not matched to a gene. In DNA form, the CDR3 reads TGTGCCAGCAGCTTTTTTGGGACAGGGAACCAGTTCTTC. It specifies CASSFFGTGNQFF.

The chain joins TRBV30 to TRBJ1-2; D not resolved. This CDR3 spans 13 amino acids. Germline CDR1 and CDR2: GTSNPN and SVGIG (reference sequence). Trimming removed 2 bases from V and 8 bases from J, with 15 bases in between. In DNA, the CDR3 is TGTGCCTGGAGTATGATGGACCCTTACGGCTACACCTTC. Translating gives CAWSMMDPYGYTF.

This chain uses TRBV7-2 with TRBJ2-3; 12 bases line up with TRBD2. The CDR3 extends over 16 amino acids. Germline assignment: CDR1 SGHTA and CDR2 FQGNSA. The V gene end was trimmed by 6 bases and the J gene end by 3 bases; junction bases not matched to a gene: 7. The CDR3 is CASSPSGGALTDTQYF. The CDR3 DNA reads as TGTGCCAGCAGTCCTAGCGGGGGGGCGCTTACAGATACGCAGTATTTT.

This rearrangement joins TRBV12-5 to TRBJ1-3; no clear D gene. This CDR3 has 16 amino acids. The V gene lost 1 base and the J gene lost 1 base, with 11 bases spanning the gap. The germline V gene encodes CDR1 LGHNT and CDR2 FRNRAP. Here the CDR3 DNA reads TGTGCTAGTGGTTTGGACCTAGGTATTTCTGGAAACACCATATATTTT. It codes for CASGLDLGISGNTIYF.

V and J are TRBV2 and TRBJ1-3; no clear D. V gave up 5 bases and J gave up 0 bases, with 11 bases separating them. The CDR3 spans 15 residues. CDR1 is SNHLY, CDR2 FYNNEI, per germline. The CDR3 DNA follows: TGTGCCAGCAGTTCAGGTGTGAACTCTGGAAACACCATATATTTT. Its translation is CASSSGVNSGNTIYF.